This paragraph reports one T cell receptor beta chain. Patients in Seattle were enrolled during active infection, then followed longitudinally. These data are taken from a study of blood T cell repertoires in COVID-19. About the study: The study drew acute and convalescent COVID-19 samples from the United States, Italy and Spain.

With 0 bases removed from V and 7 bases from J, the gap between germline ends came to 10 bases. The CDR3 covers 15 residues. Germline loops: CDR1 LNHNV, CDR2 YYDKDF (reference sequence). In the source study's methods: Amplification with reference gene primers provided the estimates of nucleated cell counts. Sequencing was performed with immunoSEQ multiplex PCR; in TCRdb, only in-frame clones are kept and a portion is missing. V and J calls and clone size are those listed in that table; D and trimming were worked out from the DNA. The data contain 450,000 or so clones, about 90% of them singletons. This TCR derives from a young man with COVID-19, enrolled during active disease. This chain uses TRBV15 with TRBJ1-6; tentative D call: TRBD1 (5 bases). The material sequenced was peripheral blood. CDR3 DNA: TGTGCCACCAGCAGAGATCAGGGAGGGAATTCACCCCTCCACTTT. Translating gives CATSRDQGGNSPLHF.